Included here is one TCR beta chain sequence, with context. Its antigen is still unknown. The sample belongs to a study of cytomegalovirus exposure and HLA in healthy donors. Whole-study results and caveats: An analysis was carried out at a later point. It showed that HLA-associated TCR beta chains were more clonally expanded than equally common non-associated chains. The study designated 150 or so TCR beta chains cytomegalovirus-associated. Previously analyzed data showed that most TCR beta V segments were productive at a frequency of about 87% or about 30%.

The PCR had 60 Vbeta and 13 Jbeta primers. This table comes from immunoSEQ multiplex PCR, and its TCRdb copy is limited to in-frame clones, with some not included. The data show about 150,000 clones, around 60% seen once. V lost 5 bases to trimming and J lost 1 base; unmatched junction nucleotides: 7. The CDR3 has 17 amino acids. The germline gives CDR1 SGHAT, CDR2 FQDESV (reference sequence). The chain recombines TRBV11-1 with TRBJ2-6, with 8 bases aligning to TRBD1. This receptor was taken from a woman aged 55-69 years in good health and CMV-seropositive. Sample: PBMCs. The CDR3 here is CASSHTRGLSGANVLTF. CDR3 DNA sequence: TGTGCCAGCAGCCATACCAGGGGGCTGTCTGGGGCCAACGTCCTGACTTTC.